This TCR beta chain was sequenced for a study of CD8+CD57+ T cells in acquired aplastic anemia. Across the whole study: Sorted cells (CD4+ and CD8+) yielded DNA amounts that averaged approximately 3 ug.

This clonotype came up many times. Patients sequenced had flow cytometry evidence of CD8+CD57+ cell expansion. Among the patients, all had severe acquired aplastic anemia. For CDR3 and TCR beta VDJ profiling, genomic DNA was the template used. Via MiXCR, TCRdb re-called the reads, giving one row per CDR3 protein. The sample holds 180,000 or so distinct CDR3 sequences; 55% to 65% are singletons and the top ten take about two fifths. Germline CDR1 reads LNHDA; CDR2 reads SQIVND (reference sequence). The CDR3 is 15 residues long. V lost 5 bases and J lost 4; bases outside the gene matches: 8. This chain joins TRBV19 and TRBJ2-1; 7 bases match TRBD1. The specimen was sorted CD4+, CD8+, or CD8+CD57+ T cells (not recorded which) from PBMCs. The receptor was derived from a human donor with aplastic anemia. The DNA for the CDR3 is TGTGCCAGTAGTTTCGACAGGGAACTTTACAATGAGCAGTTCTTC. Translating gives CASSFDRELYNEQFF.